The present entry profiles one T cell receptor beta chain with its context. This record comes from a study of T cell changes during pregnancy in multiple sclerosis. The CDR3 runs to 14 residues. Trimming took off 7 bases at V and 7 bases at J, with 20 bases between the two ends. CDR1 is MGHRA and CDR2 is YSYEKL in the germline V gene. Assay used: immunoSEQ multiplex PCR; TCRdb lists only in-frame clones, some missing. Of roughly 89,000 clones listed, roughly 93% are singletons. The TCR originated in a female donor with multiple sclerosis, enrolled in a pregnancy study. Sequenced material: peripheral blood, taken in the first trimester of pregnancy. V gene TRBV4-1 combines with J gene TRBJ2-7, with D tentatively TRBD2 (6 bases). The CDR3 DNA reads TGCGCCAGCAACCTAGTGGTCGGGGGTGGGGAGCAGTACTTC. Protein: CASNLVVGGGEQYF.